This TCR beta chain was sequenced in a study of memory CD4+ T cells and cytomegalovirus serostatus. Background on the study: Of the healthy Belgian adults, several were CMV seropositive and more than 20 seronegative.

The sort gate was single viable CD3+CD4+CD8-CD45RO+ cells for memory CD4+ T cells. CMV serostatus came from serum IgG against pp150, pp28, p38, p52. Positive selection with CD4 microbeads enriched total CD4+ T cells. Assay used: immunoSEQ multiplex PCR; TCRdb lists only in-frame clones, some missing. The sample carries approximately 53,000 clones, about 73% recorded once. Study outcomes and limitations: Of 164 reported CMV TCRbeta sequences, some 70 were found in memory CD4+ repertoires.

As regards this clone: Its antigen remains unidentified.

The germline V and J ends were trimmed by 6 bases and 5 bases, with 10 bases remaining between them. The CDR3 spans 13 residues. Per the germline V gene, CDR1 is SNHLY and CDR2 is FYNNEI. Sequencing used memory CD4+ T cells from blood. The receptor was isolated from an adult in good health and CMV-seronegative. The chain recombines TRBV2 with TRBJ2-2, with a tentative D call TRBD2 (6 bases). Here the CDR3 reads CASRMTRTGELFF. The CDR3 nucleotides read TGTGCCAGCAGAATGACTAGGACCGGGGAGCTGTTTTTT.